These 20 T cell receptor beta chains were all obtained from the same sample, sequenced in a study of cytomegalovirus exposure and HLA in healthy donors. The PCR ran on 60 Vbeta and 13 Jbeta primers. Clones were sequenced by immunoSEQ multiplex PCR, and TCRdb holds only the in-frame ones, with some missing. The data show 90,000 to 100,000 clones, about 76% seen once. Sequencing was performed on PBMCs. Receptors were obtained from a man aged 35 to 55 in good health and CMV-seropositive.

As concerns this clone: The sample carries other DNA sequences with the same CDR3. The rearrangement links TRBV18 to TRBJ2-7, with 9 bases lining up with TRBD1. This CDR3 is 16 amino acids long. The germline gives CDR1 KGHSH, CDR2 LQKENI. The V gene end was trimmed by 0 bases and the J gene end by 3 bases; junction bases not matched to a gene: 6. The CDR3 nucleotides are TGTGCCAGCTCACCACCGAGAGGGACAGGGAGCTACGAGCAGTACTTC. Its translation is CASSPPRGTGSYEQYF.

The chain couples TRBV10-3 to TRBJ2-5; tentative D call: TRBD2 (5 bases). The CDR3 extends over 18 amino acids. V was clipped by 2 bases and J by 4 bases, with 23 bases between them. The germline gives CDR1 ENHRY, CDR2 SYGVKD. The CDR3 here is CAISEQKPRTGEVETQYF. The CDR3 bases are TGTGCCATCAGTGAGCAAAAACCCCGGACTGGGGAAGTAGAGACCCAGTACTTC.

Here the CDR3 reads CASSLDRAEDTQYF. CDR3 DNA sequence: TGCGCCAGCAGCCTCGACAGGGCCGAAGATACGCAGTATTTT. The rearrangement joins TRBV4-3 to TRBJ2-3, with 7 nucleotides matching TRBD1. The germline V gene encodes CDR1 LGHNA and CDR2 YSLEER. Germline trimming cut 4 bases from V and 5 bases from J; bases unmatched to any gene: 6. The CDR3 contains 14 residues.

The table lists this clone with a few counts. The chain couples TRBV14 to TRBJ2-5, with D possibly being TRBD2 (7 bases). The CDR3 consists of 16 residues. Germline values: CDR1 SGHDN, CDR2 FVKESK. V gave up 4 bases and J gave up 2 bases, with 17 bases separating them. CDR3 sequence reads: CASSLLQGRGQETQYF. CDR3 nucleotide sequence: TGTGCCAGCAGCCTATTGCAGGGGCGGGGGCAAGAGACCCAGTACTTC. Combining the CDR3 with reference TRBV14 and TRBJ2-5 gives the whole variable domain EAGVTQFPSHSVIEKGQTVTLRCDPISGHDNLYWYRRVMGKEIKFLLHFVKESKQDESGMPNNRFLAERTGGTYSTLKVQPAELEDSGVYFCASSLLQGRGQETQYFGPGTRLLVL.

The chain is built from TRBV6-4 and TRBJ1-1; possibly TRBD1 for D (5 bases). CDR1 is MRHNA, CDR2 SNTAGT, per germline. This CDR3 has 13 residues. V lost 7 bases, J lost 3 bases, and 12 bases lay in between. The CDR3 loop is CASTFGGDTEAFF. The CDR3, as DNA: TGTGCCAGCACTTTTGGGGGGGACACTGAAGCTTTCTTT.

This chain uses TRBV19 with TRBJ2-2; TRBD1 agrees at 11 bases. The germline CDR1 and CDR2 sequences are LNHDA and SQIVND (reference sequence). V lost 1 base to trimming and J lost 6 bases; unmatched junction nucleotides: 13. CDR3 size: 19 residues. In DNA, the CDR3 is TGTGCCAGTAGTATAGGCCGGGACAGGGGGTTAAGCGGCCCCGGGGAGCTGTTTTTT. This gives the protein CASSIGRDRGLSGPGELFF.

The chain joins TRBV5-1 to TRBJ2-3; 14 bases map to TRBD2. This CDR3 has 16 residues. Germline-derived CDR1 and CDR2 are SGHRS and YFSETQ. V dropped 4 bases and J dropped 6; count of bases not matched to a gene: 7. The CDR3 nucleotides read TGCGCCAGCAGCCCCGGACGGACTAGCGGGAGGGATACGCAGTATTTT. This gives the protein CASSPGRTSGRDTQYF.

This rearrangement joins TRBV11-2 to TRBJ2-1; 11 nucleotides agree with TRBD1. J lost 7 bases, V lost 5 bases, and 10 bases had no gene match. Germline assignment: CDR1 SGHAT and CDR2 FQNNGV. The CDR3 has 16 residues. The CDR3 DNA reads as TGTGCCAGCAGCCCATTAGGACAGGGGGCCAGAAATGAGCAGTTCTTC. This encodes CASSPLGQGARNEQFF.

This chain joins TRBV6-1 and TRBJ2-2; a weak D match, TRBD2 (6 bases). Looked up from germline, CDR1 is MNHNS and CDR2 is SASEGT. The CDR3 spans 13 residues. Here the CDR3 reads CAGLAINTGELFF. The CDR3 DNA sequence: TGTGCGGGGCTAGCGATCAACACCGGGGAGCTGTTTTTT.

A remark on this clone: Given the absence of the conserved phenylalanine or tryptophan at the CDR3 end, a read error is likely. The J gene is TRBJ1-1, the V gene TRBV28; D possibly corresponds to TRBD1 (5 bases). V was trimmed by 10 bases and J by 6 bases, leaving 9 bases between them. The CDR3 runs to 10 residues. Germline-derived CDR1 and CDR2 are MDHEN and SYDVKM. For the CDR3, the DNA is TGTGCCACCTCAGGGTCTGAAGCTTTCCTT. Encoded protein: CATSGSEAFL.

The chain couples TRBV19 to TRBJ1-3, with TRBD1 identical over 7 bases. The CDR3 sequence is 14 residues long. Germline CDR1 and CDR2: LNHDA and SQIVND (reference sequence). Losses at the gene ends were 7 bases for V and 7 bases for J; bases not matched to a gene: 10. Written as DNA, the CDR3 is TGTGCCAGTACATATGACAGGGTCGGGAACACCATATATTTT. Its protein is CASTYDRVGNTIYF. Filled out from reference TRBV19 and TRBJ1-3, the complete variable domain reads DGGITQSPKYLFRKEGQNVTLSCEQNLNHDAMYWYRQDPGQGLRLIYYSQIVNDFQKGDIAEGYSVSREKKESFPLTVTSAQKNPTAFYLCASTYDRVGNTIYFGEGSWLTVV.

The J gene is TRBJ2-7, the V gene TRBV11-2, with 8 bases fitting TRBD2. CDR1 and CDR2 from the germline V gene are SGHAT and FQNNGV. CDR3 length equals 15 residues. Trimming removed 5 bases from V and 1 base from J; junction bases left unmatched: 7. CDR3 protein: CASSDLAGPSYEQYF. CDR3 DNA: TGTGCCAGCAGCGACTTAGCGGGGCCTTCCTACGAGCAGTACTTC.

This chain joins TRBV5-5 and TRBJ1-5, with TRBD1 as a possible D gene (6 bases). V was shortened by 1 base and J by 1 base, with 9 bases between the two germline ends. CDR1 SGHKS and CDR2 YYEKEE come from the germline V gene (reference sequence). The CDR3 is made up of 15 amino acids. CDR3 amino acids: CASSLRTASNQPQHF. The CDR3 DNA sequence: TGTGCCAGCAGCTTGCGGACAGCAAGCAATCAGCCCCAGCATTTT.

This chain joins TRBV11-2 and TRBJ1-5; 7 bases agree with TRBD1. J lost 1 base, V lost 0 bases, and 3 bases had no gene match. This CDR3 comprises 16 residues. The germline CDR1 and CDR2 sequences are SGHAT and FQNNGV. CDR3 in DNA: TGTGCCAGCAGCTTAGAAGGGGGCTTAAGCAATCAGCCCCAGCATTTT. Translated, it gives CASSLEGGLSNQPQHF.

The chain is built from TRBV4-2 and TRBJ1-1; D possibly corresponds to TRBD1 (6 bases). The V end lost 2 bases, the J end lost 6 bases, and 16 bases lay between the germline ends. This CDR3 is built from 15 residues. In germline, CDR1 is LGHNA, CDR2 YNFKEQ. CDR3 region: CASSQQQGLRAEAFF. The CDR3 DNA is TGTGCCAGCAGCCAACAACAGGGCCTGAGGGCTGAAGCTTTCTTT.

As regards this clone: At one end, the junction sequence differs from germline, possibly due to a read error. The V gene is TRBV5-6, the J gene TRBJ1-4; D unclear. CDR1 is SGHDT, CDR2 YYEEEE, per germline. This CDR3 contains 13 residues. The CDR3 sequence is CASSLPTNEKLFF. The CDR3 coding sequence is TGTGCCAGCAGCTTGCCAACAAATGAAAAACTGTTTTTT.

The CDR3 region has the DNA TGTGCCAGCAGTGAGACAGTCGCGAGGACAGATACGCAGTATTTT. Encoded protein: CASSETVARTDTQYF. The gene calls are TRBV6-4 and TRBJ2-3, with D possibly matching TRBD1 (5 bases). The germline V and J ends were trimmed by 3 bases and 3 bases, with 13 bases remaining between them. CDR1 and CDR2 (germline): MRHNA, SNTAGT. The length of the CDR3 is 15 residues.

J is TRBJ2-1 and V is TRBV5-4; 16 bases are shared with TRBD2. Per germline, CDR1 SGHNT and CDR2 YYREEE (reference sequence). This CDR3 has 19 residues. J was trimmed by 2 bases and V by 0 bases; bases with no gene match: 5. CDR3 protein: CASSLEGTSGGAAYNEQFF. In DNA form, the CDR3 reads TGTGCCAGCAGCTTGGAGGGGACTAGCGGGGGGGCCGCCTACAATGAGCAGTTCTTC.

The gene calls are TRBV9 and TRBJ2-3; unclear D gene. The CDR3 spans 13 residues. Germline lookup yields CDR1 SGDLS and CDR2 YYNGEE. V was trimmed by 6 bases and J by 2 bases, leaving 10 bases between them. The CDR3 loop reads CASKNPTTDTQYF. The CDR3 DNA reads as TGTGCCAGCAAAAACCCTACCACAGATACGCAGTATTTT.

J is TRBJ2-7 and V is TRBV15; TRBD2 matches at 11 bases. The V segment lost 5 bases and the J segment 3 bases; nucleotides outside the gene matches: 6. Per germline, CDR1 LNHNV and CDR2 YYDKDF (reference sequence). This CDR3 is built from 15 residues. The CDR3 bases are TGTGCCACCAGCTCTCCCGGGACTAGCGGCTACGAGCAGTACTTC. Its protein is CATSSPGTSGYEQYF. Full variable domain (rest looked up from reference TRBV15 and TRBJ2-7): DAMVIQNPRYQVTQFGKPVTLSCSQTLNHNVMYWYQQKSSQAPKLLFHYYDKDFNNEADTPDNFQSRRPNTSFCFLDIRSPGLGDTAMYLCATSSPGTSGYEQYFGPGTRLTVT.